These 17 T cell receptor beta chains came from one sample sequenced in a study of patients and donors after allogeneic stem cell transplantation. One entry per CDR3 protein, called by TCRdb with MiXCR from the RT-PCR reads. Here the sample spans about 110,000 distinct CDR3 sequences, 35% being singletons. The sample was blood, either unsorted or a sorted T cell fraction (not recorded which). The source is a human donor who was either an allogeneic HSCT recipient or a stem cell or donor lymphocyte infusion donor (not recorded which). It is not recorded whose cells these are; they may come from a transplant donor.

The J gene is TRBJ2-7, the V gene TRBV12-3 or TRBV12-4, with D perhaps matching TRBD1 (7 bases). Trimming left V 4 bases short and J 3 bases short, with 13 bases between. The CDR3 consists of 14 residues. Here the CDR3 reads CASSWGDSYYEQYF. The CDR3 DNA is TGTGCCAGCAGTTGGGGGGACAGTTACTACGAGCAGTACTTC.

This clonotype was found a few times. The V call is TRBV12-3 or TRBV12-4, the J call TRBJ1-2, with 7 bases lining up with TRBD1. The CDR3 totals 14 residues. V was clipped by 3 bases and J by 8 bases; unmatched bases: 9. The CDR3 reads CASSFMAGTVGYTF. Written as DNA, the CDR3 is TGTGCCAGCAGTTTTATGGCCGGGACAGTAGGCTACACCTTC.

The sample holds many counts of this clonotype. The rearrangement uses TRBV20-1 and TRBJ1-5; weak D call: TRBD1 (6 bases). V was shortened by 0 bases and J by 0 bases, with 12 bases between the two germline ends. CDR1 and CDR2 (germline): DFQATT, SNEGSKA (reference sequence). This CDR3 region has 16 residues. The CDR3 protein is CSARDQGPYSNQPQHF. DNA for the CDR3: TGCAGTGCTAGAGATCAGGGGCCCTATAGCAATCAGCCCCAGCATTTT.

The CDR3 nucleotides are TGCGCCAGCAGCTTGTGGAGAAGGGAGGGATATGGCTACACCTTC. Translation gives CASSLWRREGYGYTF. The genes are TRBV5-1 and TRBJ1-2; D uncertain. The CDR3 extends over 15 amino acids. Between the trimmed V and J ends, which lost 1 base and 5 bases, there was a span of 15 bases. Per germline, CDR1 SGHRS and CDR2 YFSETQ.

This chain connects TRBV5-1 to TRBJ2-1, with a possible D match to TRBD2 (5 bases). This CDR3 has 14 residues. The V end was cut by 4 bases, the J end by 1 base, with 9 bases between. CDR1 and CDR2 (germline): SGHRS, YFSETQ. The CDR3 nucleotides read TGCGCCAGCAGCCTCTGGACTTCCTACAATGAGCAGTTCTTC. Its translation is CASSLWTSYNEQFF. The variable domain in full, with the rest retrieved from reference TRBV5-1 and TRBJ2-1, is KAGVTQTPRYLIKTRGQQVTLSCSPISGHRSVSWYQQTPGQGLQFLFEYFSETQRNKGNFPGRFSGRQFSNSRSEMNVSTLELGDSALYLCASSLWTSYNEQFFGPGTRLTVL.

This clonotype was picked up a small number of times. V is TRBV25-1 and J is TRBJ1-2; perhaps TRBD1 as D (5 bases). The CDR3 covers 12 residues. The V end was cut by 6 bases, the J end by 4 bases, with 9 bases between. In germline, CDR1 is MGHDK, CDR2 SYGVNS. CDR3 protein: CASSWDGYGYTF. The CDR3 DNA sequence: TGTGCCAGCAGCTGGGACGGCTATGGCTACACCTTC.

This clonotype turned up a few times. The gene calls are TRBV7-2 and TRBJ1-5; D not resolved. The germline V gene encodes CDR1 SGHTA and CDR2 FQGNSA. The CDR3 is 12 amino acids. V lost 4 bases and J lost 7, with 8 bases in between. CDR3 nucleotides: TGTGCCAGCAGCTCCACGGGCCAGCCCCAGCATTTT. It encodes CASSSTGQPQHF.

This chain uses TRBV28 with TRBJ2-1; 10 nucleotides align to TRBD2. V lost 3 bases to trimming and J lost 7 bases; unmatched junction nucleotides: 9. The CDR3 spans 16 residues. Germline V gene lookup returns CDR1 MDHEN and CDR2 SYDVKM. The CDR3 nucleotides are TGTGCCAGCAGTTTCGATGAGCGGGAGGGCCGAAATGAGCAGTTCTTC. Translation gives CASSFDEREGRNEQFF.

This clonotype showed up just a few times. This chain connects TRBV29-1 to TRBJ2-5; D gene ambiguous. The V end lost 6 bases, the J end lost 0 bases, and 11 bases lay between the germline ends. CDR1 and CDR2 (germline): SQVTM, ANQGSEA. The CDR3 spans 13 residues. The CDR3, as DNA: TGCAGCGTCCCCCTCGAGGACCAAGAGACCCAGTACTTC. This codes for CSVPLEDQETQYF.

This clonotype was counted between two and nine times. This chain joins TRBV20-1 and TRBJ1-4; D gene uncertain. Trimming pared 5 bases from V and 7 bases from J, leaving 17 bases between. The CDR3 consists of 14 residues. From germline, CDR1 is DFQATT and CDR2 SNEGSKA (reference sequence). The CDR3 region is CSAPRANAPEKLFF. CDR3 DNA: TGCAGTGCTCCGCGGGCAAACGCGCCTGAAAAACTGTTTTTT.

This clonotype turned up a few times. This chain links TRBV6-6 with TRBJ1-1; 8 nucleotides align to TRBD1. Germline trimming cut 6 bases from V and 6 bases from J; bases unmatched to any gene: 3. Per germline, CDR1 MNHNY and CDR2 SVGAGI (reference sequence). The length of the CDR3 is 12 residues. CDR3 in amino acids: CASRQGGPEAFF. CDR3 nucleotides: TGTGCCAGCAGACAGGGGGGGCCTGAAGCTTTCTTT.

This clonotype was detected only a few times. The chain is built from TRBV4-3 and TRBJ1-5, with no clear D. V gave up 2 bases and J gave up 2 bases, with 7 bases separating them. The CDR3 loop spans 14 amino acids. The germline V gene has CDR1 LGHNA and CDR2 YSLEER. CDR3 loop: CASSQSERNQPQHF. The CDR3 region has the DNA TGCGCCAGCAGCCAATCGGAGCGCAATCAGCCCCAGCATTTT.

The chain has TRBV12-3 or TRBV12-4 and TRBJ2-1; D may match TRBD1 or TRBD2 (5 bases each). Trimming took off 7 bases at V and 6 bases at J, with 22 bases between the two ends. The CDR3 runs 16 residues. In nucleotides, the CDR3 is TGTGCCAGCACCCCCATAGCTGGAATGGGGGTCAATGAGCAGTTCTTC. Protein: CASTPIAGMGVNEQFF.

The CDR3 reads CASGLVGTGLLALHF. Here the CDR3 DNA reads TGTGCTAGTGGTTTGGTTGGGACGGGCCTGCTAGCCCTCCACTTT. This chain connects TRBV12-5 to TRBJ1-6; tentatively, D is TRBD1 (5 bases). CDR1 is LGHNT and CDR2 is FRNRAP in the germline V gene. CDR3 length equals 15 residues. V lost 0 bases, J lost 14 bases, and 17 bases lay in between.

The V gene is TRBV19, the J gene TRBJ2-3; the match to TRBD2 covers 10 bases. V was clipped by 5 bases and J by 5 bases; unmatched bases: 10. The CDR3 length is 16 residues. The germline V gene encodes CDR1 LNHDA and CDR2 SQIVND (reference sequence). The CDR3 nucleotides read TGTGCCAGTAGTCCTGATGGGCTAGCGGGAGTAGATACGCAGTATTTT. This sequence encodes CASSPDGLAGVDTQYF.

The rearrangement uses TRBV6-5 and TRBJ2-1; TRBD2 matches at 7 bases. J was trimmed by 1 base and V by 6 bases; bases with no gene match: 6. This CDR3 is built from 15 residues. CDR1 and CDR2 from the germline V gene are MNHEY and SVGAGI. The CDR3 reads CASSIAGTSYNEQFF. For the CDR3, the DNA is TGTGCCAGCAGCATAGCGGGCACATCCTACAATGAGCAGTTCTTC.

V gene TRBV6-6 combines with J gene TRBJ1-2; D uncertain. From germline, CDR1 is MNHNY and CDR2 SVGAGI (reference sequence). Trimming stripped 7 bases from V and 6 bases from J, with 9 bases between. The CDR3 runs to 11 residues. The CDR3 DNA reads TGTGCCAGCACCGGAGGGCATGGCTACACCTTC. As protein: CASTGGHGYTF.